This TCR beta chain was sequenced during a study of blood T cell repertoires in COVID-19. This CDR3 has 14 amino acids. Trimming shortened V by 6 bases and J by 1 base, and 12 bases separated the two germline ends. Germline CDR1 and CDR2: MNHEY and SVGAGI. The table came from immunoSEQ multiplex PCR; TCRdb's copy has only in-frame clones and leaves some out. The repertoire consists of approximately 480,000 clones, with approximately 86% occurring once and the leading ten covering roughly 0.7%. The V gene is TRBV6-5, the J gene TRBJ1-1, with D hard to call. The sequence was obtained from a woman in her late teens or twenties who had recovered from COVID-19. Sequenced: PBMCs or T cells enriched from blood (not recorded which). As DNA, the CDR3 is TGTGCCAGCAGGTCGGGAGGGAGGAACACTGAAGCTTTCTTT. Encoded protein: CASRSGGRNTEAFF.